The present entry profiles one TCR beta chain with its context. This specimen comes from a study of blood T cell repertoires in COVID-19. In the study overall: The United States, Italy and Spain supplied acute and convalescent COVID-19 samples.

The method was immunoSEQ multiplex PCR; TCRdb's version includes in-frame clones alone and lacks a portion of them. The sample has some 250,000 clones; approximately 84% are singletons. Germline lookup yields CDR1 SGHRS and CDR2 YFSETQ. The CDR3 loop spans 16 amino acids. The V end was cut by 4 bases, the J end by 2 bases, with 18 bases between. The rearrangement joins TRBV5-1 to TRBJ1-1, with D possibly TRBD1 on 6 matching bases. The sequenced sample was peripheral blood. The TCR originated in a woman in her twenties or thirties who had recovered from COVID-19. The CDR3 nucleotides read TGCGCCAGCAGCCCTCATGGGGGACAAACTAACACTGAAGCTTTCTTT. Protein sequence: CASSPHGGQTNTEAFF.